The rows below give T cell receptor beta chains drawn from one sample of a study of cytomegalovirus exposure and HLA in healthy donors. The table came from immunoSEQ multiplex PCR; TCRdb's copy has only in-frame clones and leaves some out. Among 100,000 to 150,000 clones listed, under 80% were seen once. The sequencing sample was made of PBMCs. These receptors originate from a woman aged 45-60 years in good health and CMV-seropositive. The CDR3 runs from the conserved cysteine through the conserved F or W. Fields, in order: CDR3 length, V gene, clone size, CDR3 protein. Clone size appears in some rows only: once, few, many, or a class for an expanded clone.

length: 14
V: TRBV19
size: -
CDR3: CASTPGGINYGYTF

length: 12
V: TRBV5-1
size: -
CDR3: CASQAEDYGYTF

length: 16
V: TRBV6-6
size: -
CDR3: CASSYDDNPRDQPQHF

length: 13
V: TRBV5-1
size: -
CDR3: CASSGEVTDTQYF

length: 16
V: TRBV15
size: few
CDR3: CATRSDLAASTDTQYF

length: 14
V: TRBV7-9
size: -
CDR3: CASSLVQGGYGYTF

length: 14
V: TRBV5-1
size: -
CDR3: CASSELAGVNEQFF

length: 13
V: TRBV10-3
size: -
CDR3: CAIIPTGGNTIYF

length: 16
V: TRBV5-1
size: -
CDR3: CASSLSGSVDTGELFF

length: 14
V: TRBV28
size: -
CDR3: CASSQDRGLQPQHF

length: 15
V: TRBV7-2
size: -
CDR3: CASSLVWGDINGAFF

length: 14
V: TRBV10-3
size: few
CDR3: CATRTGASNQPQHF

length: 14
V: TRBV4-2
size: many
CDR3: CASSQEAGLNTIYF

length: 13
V: TRBV6-5
size: -
CDR3: CASSSARVYGYTF

length: 16
V: TRBV5-1
size: -
CDR3: CASSLDGSPGQETQYF

length: 15
V: TRBV27
size: -
CDR3: CASTASPSGGFEQYF

length: 16
V: TRBV5-5
size: few
CDR3: CASSFRDQGGNTEAFF

length: 15
V: TRBV2
size: -
CDR3: CASSEAGGSPGTQYF

length: 15
V: TRBV6-6
size: few
CDR3: CASTDSGTGNQPQHF

length: 15
V: TRBV5-1
size: -
CDR3: CASSLIGGGYNEQFF

length: 15
V: TRBV5-1
size: -
CDR3: CASSLGGQGYNEQFF

length: 16
V: TRBV18
size: -
CDR3: CASSPRQGSGNEKLFF

length: 13
V: TRBV10-3
size: -
CDR3: CAISEAYREPLFF

length: 16
V: TRBV10-2
size: -
CDR3: CASSETGQDGNEKLFF

length: 19
V: TRBV7-2
size: few
CDR3: CASSLAPISSGGSSYEQYF

length: 12
V: TRBV28
size: -
CDR3: CASSWTPGEAFF

length: 17
V: TRBV7-2
size: -
CDR3: CASSLPSGTGFGNTIYF

length: 14
V: TRBV5-8
size: -
CDR3: CASSRGQGIGEQFF

length: 13
V: TRBV5-4
size: once
CDR3: CASSSTGVYEQYF

length: 14
V: TRBV6-1
size: -
CDR3: CATRLQGVNQPQHF

length: 17
V: TRBV4-3
size: -
CDR3: CASSQAYSGGYTDTQYF

length: 13
V: TRBV18
size: -
CDR3: CASAPRGLEDLTF

length: 15
V: TRBV19
size: -
CDR3: CASAQGQGMIQPQHF

length: 13
V: TRBV29-1
size: few
CDR3: CSVEGGGSAEQFF

length: 12
V: TRBV5-4
size: few
CDR3: CASSRERAEAFF

length: 17
V: TRBV19
size: few
CDR3: CASSIFAAVTGANVLTF

length: 13
V: TRBV28
size: -
CDR3: CASSLGQNEKLFF

length: 18
V: TRBV4-1
size: few
CDR3: CASSQDIGELSGANVLTF

length: 16
V: TRBV5-1
size: -
CDR3: CASSNRDREVTDTQYF

length: 13
V: TRBV5-8
size: -
CDR3: CASSLGDQETQYF

length: 15
V: TRBV19
size: -
CDR3: CASSILQGLGYGYTF

length: 13
V: TRBV2
size: -
CDR3: CASSQAGGDGYTF